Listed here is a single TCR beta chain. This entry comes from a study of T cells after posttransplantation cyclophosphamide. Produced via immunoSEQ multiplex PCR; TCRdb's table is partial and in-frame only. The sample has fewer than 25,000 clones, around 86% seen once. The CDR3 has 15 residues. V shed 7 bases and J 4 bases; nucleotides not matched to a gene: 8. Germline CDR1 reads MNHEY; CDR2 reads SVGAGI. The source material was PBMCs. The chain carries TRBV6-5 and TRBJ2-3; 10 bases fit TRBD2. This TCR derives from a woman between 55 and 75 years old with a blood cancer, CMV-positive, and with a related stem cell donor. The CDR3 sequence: CASNPSGSHPDTQYF. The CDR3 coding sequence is TGTGCCAGCAACCCTAGCGGGAGTCACCCAGATACGCAGTATTTT.